These T cell receptor beta chains were read from a single sample in a study of type 1 and type 2 diabetes patients. TCRdb reanalysed the multiplex PCR reads using MiXCR and keeps one entry per CDR3 protein. The sample has 270,000 or so distinct CDR3 sequences, more than 45% seen once. What was sequenced was peripheral blood mononuclear cells (PBMCs). The receptors were gathered from a man younger than 30 with type 2 diabetes. Each CDR3 is given with its conserved first and last residue. The D gene is left open where the match is weak. Clone size is shown for a subset of rows, as once, few, many or a class of expanded clone.

v_call	j_call	d_call	clone_size	cdr3_nt	cdr3_aa
TRBV2	TRBJ2-7	-	many	TGTGCCAGCAGTGTAATGAGCGGACACGCGACCTACGAGCAGTACTTC	CASSVMSGHATYEQYF
TRBV7-3	TRBJ1-1	-	few	TGTGCCAGCAGCTTAACGTTGCAGACGATCACCCTAAACACTGAAGCTTTCTTT	CASSLTLQTITLNTEAFF
TRBV7-3	TRBJ2-1	-	-	TGTGCCAGCAGCGCAGGGGGGGTGAACAATGAGCAGTTCTTC	CASSAGGVNNEQFF
TRBV7-2	TRBJ2-3	-	few	TGTGCCAGCAGCTCACGTCGCAGGCTAGCATTAACAGATACGCAGTATTTT	CASSSRRRLALTDTQYF
TRBV7-2	TRBJ2-2	TRBD1	-	TGTGCCAGCAGCCCTCGCCCTAACCAGGGGGCATGGGACACCGGGGAGCTGTTTTTT	CASSPRPNQGAWDTGELFF
TRBV7-2	TRBJ2-3	TRBD2	-	TGTGCCAGCAGCTTAGGAGGACTAGCGGGGGGCCTGGCAGATACGCAGTATTTT	CASSLGGLAGGLADTQYF
TRBV20-1	TRBJ1-1	-	few	TGCAGTGCCCACCCGAGAAGGGGGAACACTGAAGCTTTCTTT	CSAHPRRGNTEAFF
TRBV2	TRBJ2-7	-	once	TGTGCCAGCACCGAAAGGGAGACGGTACTTTACGAGCAGTACTTC	CASTERETVLYEQYF
TRBV2	TRBJ2-3	TRBD1	-	TGTGCCAGCAGTCGGACAGGGTGGGGAGATACGCAGTATTTT	CASSRTGWGDTQYF
TRBV2	TRBJ2-5	TRBD2	-	TGTGCCAGCAGTCTTAAAGGACTAGCGGAACAAGAGACCCAGTACTTC	CASSLKGLAEQETQYF
TRBV28	TRBJ1-4	TRBD1	-	TGTGCCAGCAGTTTCTTAGGCACAGGGGGTCTCGGACTGTTTTTT	CASSFLGTGGLGLFF
TRBV6-6	TRBJ2-7	-	-	TGTGCCAGCAGTTACCTCGCAGGCCCGGGTTATGAGCAGTACTTC	CASSYLAGPGYEQYF
TRBV5-1	TRBJ2-3	TRBD2	-	TGCGCCAGCAGCTCTCTGCTGGCACTAGCGGGGGGAACAGATACGCAGTATTTT	CASSSLLALAGGTDTQYF
TRBV7-2	TRBJ2-7	-	few	TGTGCCAGCAGCTCGCAGCCGGGACGAAACTACGAGCAGTACTTC	CASSSQPGRNYEQYF
TRBV19	TRBJ2-7	-	once	TGTGCCACCTCCCGGGCAGGACCCTACGAGCAGTACTTC	CATSRAGPYEQYF
TRBV6-2/TRBV6-3	TRBJ1-2	TRBD1	-	TGTGCCTCAACCGGGACAGGGTTCGGCTACACCTTC	CASTGTGFGYTF
TRBV10-2	TRBJ1-3	-	few	TGCGCCAGCAGGCCCGGGGGCTCTGGAAACACCATATATTTT	CASRPGGSGNTIYF
TRBV15	TRBJ1-1	-	-	TGTACCACCAGCAGAGCCTCCCCGAACACTGAAGCTTTCTTT	CTTSRASPNTEAFF
TRBV30	TRBJ2-3	TRBD2	-	TGTGCCTGGAGGGGCTTAGCGGGACCCACAGATACGCAGTATTTT	CAWRGLAGPTDTQYF
TRBV15	TRBJ1-5	-	-	TGTGCCACCAGCAGTCGAGGGGGGTTCGGGCAGCCCCAGCATTTT	CATSSRGGFGQPQHF